Sequencing of this T cell receptor (beta chain) was carried out in a study of blood T cell repertoires in COVID-19. Trimming removed 7 bases from V and 7 bases from J; junction bases left unmatched: 8. Germline CDR1 reads MDHEN; CDR2 reads SYDVKM. This CDR3 spans 14 amino acids. This clone was found a few times. Here immunoSEQ multiplex PCR was the method, and the copy in TCRdb shows in-frame clones only, minus some. The sample contains some 46,000 clones, roughly 73% of which appear only once. The chain carries TRBV28 and TRBJ2-2; 8 nucleotides match TRBD1. What was sequenced was peripheral blood. The source is an older man with acute or convalescent COVID-19. DNA of the CDR3: TGTGCCAGCAACGGACAGGGTCGGGGCGGGGAGCTGTTTTTT. Amino acids: CASNGQGRGGELFF.